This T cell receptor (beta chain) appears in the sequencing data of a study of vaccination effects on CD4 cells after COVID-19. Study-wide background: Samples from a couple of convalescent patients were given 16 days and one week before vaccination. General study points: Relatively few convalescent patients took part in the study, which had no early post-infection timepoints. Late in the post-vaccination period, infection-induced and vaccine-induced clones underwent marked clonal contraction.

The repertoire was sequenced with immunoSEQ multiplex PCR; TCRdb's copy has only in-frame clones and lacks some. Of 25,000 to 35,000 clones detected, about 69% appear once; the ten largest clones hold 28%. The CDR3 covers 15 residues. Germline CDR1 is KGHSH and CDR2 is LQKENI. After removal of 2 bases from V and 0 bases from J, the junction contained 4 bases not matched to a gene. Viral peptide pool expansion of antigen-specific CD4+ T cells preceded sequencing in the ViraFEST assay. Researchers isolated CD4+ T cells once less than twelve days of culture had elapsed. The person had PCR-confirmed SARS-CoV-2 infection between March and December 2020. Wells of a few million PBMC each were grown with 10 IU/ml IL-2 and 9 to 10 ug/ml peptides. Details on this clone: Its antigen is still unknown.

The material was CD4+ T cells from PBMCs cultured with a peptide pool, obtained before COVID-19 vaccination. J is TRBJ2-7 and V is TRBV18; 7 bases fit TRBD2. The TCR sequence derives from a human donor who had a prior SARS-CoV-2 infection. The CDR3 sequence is CASSPSGGGSYEQYF. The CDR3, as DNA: TGTGCCAGCTCACCATCGGGAGGAGGCTCCTACGAGCAGTACTTC.